This TCR beta chain was profiled in a study of CD8 T cells in ankylosing spondylitis. MiXCR was run by TCRdb on the 5' RACE reads, yielding one entry per CDR3 protein. This sample has under 950,000 distinct CDR3 sequences; 15% to 20% occur once, and the top ten carry over 15%. Concerning this clonotype: The target antigen is unknown.

Study observations and caveats: Characteristic, it appeared, of ankylosing spondylitis blood was a TCR beta motif of roughly 8 highly homologous variants.

V was trimmed by 0 bases and J by 4 bases, leaving 14 bases between them. The CDR3 loop spans 16 amino acids. CDR1 and CDR2 from the germline V gene are SGHRS and YFSETQ. The clonotype comes from a male donor with ankylosing spondylitis. The chain has TRBV5-1 and TRBJ1-3; D is possibly TRBD1 (6 bases). What was sequenced was blood, either unsorted or a sorted T cell fraction (not recorded which). CDR3 nucleotide sequence: TGCGCCAGCAGCTTGGCCGGAACAGGGAGAGGAAACACCATATATTTT. Translated, it gives CASSLAGTGRGNTIYF.